Presented here are 7 T cell receptor beta chains from one specimen sequenced in a study of cytomegalovirus exposure and HLA in healthy donors. 13 Jbeta primers and 60 Vbeta primers were used for the PCR. Measured with immunoSEQ multiplex PCR; TCRdb has only the in-frame clones, and not every one. Across over 200,000 clones, the top ten clones capture approximately 1% of the sample. Sequencing input: PBMCs. These receptors originate from a woman aged 25 to 39 in good health and CMV-seropositive.

The chain joins TRBV7-2 to TRBJ1-1; TRBD1 is a possible D gene (5 bases). Germline V gene data show CDR1 as SGHTA and CDR2 as FQGNSA. The V end lost 5 bases, the J end lost 5 bases, and 18 bases lay between the germline ends. This CDR3 region has 15 residues. CDR3 bases: TGTGCCAGCAGCCCTACCCCGGGGGAGGGTACTGAAGCTTTCTTT. This gives the protein CASSPTPGEGTEAFF. Variable domain in full (rest from reference TRBV7-2 and TRBJ1-1): GAGVSQSPSNKVTEKGKDVELRCDPISGHTALYWYRQSLGQGLEFLIYFQGNSAPDKSGLPSDRFSAERTGGSVSTLTIQRTQQEDSAVYLCASSPTPGEGTEAFFGQGTRLTVV.

This chain uses TRBV12-5 with TRBJ1-1, with 7 bases lining up with TRBD1. The V gene's germline CDR1 is LGHNT and CDR2 FRNRAP. The CDR3 is 15 amino acids. V was pared by 2 bases and J by 0 bases, with 3 bases of the junction left unmatched. CDR3: CASGLRRGLNTEAFF. The CDR3 DNA is TGTGCTAGTGGTTTGCGTAGGGGGCTGAACACTGAAGCTTTCTTT.

This rearrangement joins TRBV11-1 to TRBJ2-5; no firm D call. Trimming pared 5 bases from V and 1 base from J, leaving 8 bases between. The germline CDR1 and CDR2 sequences are SGHAT and FQDESV (reference sequence). The CDR3 length is 13 residues. Here the CDR3 reads CASSTGSQETQYF. The DNA for the CDR3 is TGTGCCAGCAGCACCGGGTCCCAAGAGACCCAGTACTTC.

J is TRBJ2-1 and V is TRBV19; D ambiguous. The length of the CDR3 is 13 residues. Between the trimmed V and J ends, which lost 2 bases and 9 bases, there was a span of 11 bases. Germline V gives CDR1 LNHDA, CDR2 SQIVND (reference sequence). DNA of the CDR3: TGTGCCAGTAGTATATCCTCGAGGAGTGAGCAGTTCTTC. Its protein is CASSISSRSEQFF.

This sequence joins TRBV5-6 and TRBJ2-7; TRBD1 agrees at 7 bases. The ends lost 3 bases at V and 4 bases at J; junction bases unmatched: 10. Germline-derived CDR1 and CDR2 are SGHDT and YYEEEE. The CDR3 has 15 residues. CDR3 region: CASSYTTGIKYEQYF. CDR3 in DNA: TGTGCCAGCAGCTACACGACAGGGATCAAATACGAGCAGTACTTC.

V gene TRBV5-6 combines with J gene TRBJ1-5; a weak D match, TRBD1 (5 bases). CDR3 length: 14 residues. Trimming removed 0 bases at V and 3 bases at J, with 7 bases between. Germline V gives CDR1 SGHDT, CDR2 YYEEEE. CDR3: CASSLGQYNQPQHF. The CDR3 nucleotides read TGTGCCAGCAGCTTGGGACAGTACAATCAGCCCCAGCATTTT.

The genes are TRBV19 and TRBJ1-5; D is perhaps TRBD1 (5 bases). V was cut by 3 bases and J by 4 bases, with 13 bases left in between. The germline CDR1 and CDR2 sequences are LNHDA and SQIVND (reference sequence). The length of the CDR3 is 15 residues. CDR3 bases: TGTGCCAGTAGTATTGGACACGCCAGGAATCAGCCCCAGCATTTT. As protein: CASSIGHARNQPQHF.